The clone carrying this TCR beta chain has ten or more counts. Its antigen is unknown. This record belongs to a study of T cells in Graves' hyperthyroidism and ophthalmopathy. Whole-study results and caveats: It was a median around 6 months before onset that the model predicted ophthalmopathy.

Across 18 months, stable Graves' hyperthyroidism was marked by no progression to ophthalmopathy. Patients aged 18 to 65 had newly diagnosed hyperthyroidism of under 2 months' duration. Each diagnosis drew on symptoms, thyroxine, TRAb, thyroid ultrasound and orbital computed tomography findings. What was amplified from RNA transcripts were TCR beta CDR3 regions. HTBI primers drove first-round RT-PCR of the TCR CDR3. MiXCR, applied by TCRdb to the multiplex PCR reads, yields one record per CDR3 protein. The sample gives a few hundred thousand distinct CDR3 sequences, approximately 15% of which show up once; under 7.5% is in the top ten. CDR1 and CDR2 (germline): SGHTA, FQGNSA. CDR3 length equals 16 residues. Losses at the gene ends were 4 bases for V and 3 bases for J; bases not matched to a gene: 12.

This chain connects TRBV7-2 to TRBJ2-7, with 7 positions matching TRBD1. The TCR was taken from a young woman with Graves' hyperthyroidism. Specimen: blood. The CDR3 nucleotides read TGTGCCAGCAGCTACGAAGGACAGGTCCCGAACTACGAGCAGTACTTC. Translation gives CASSYEGQVPNYEQYF.